The clone carrying this T cell receptor beta chain has a handful of counts. The CDR3 has 16 residues. Germline-derived CDR1 and CDR2 are ENHRY and SYGVKD. V lost 2 bases, J lost 0 bases, and 10 bases lay in between. The sample belongs to a study of blood T cells in healthy people across ages. Study-level information: About one barcoded beta molecule per two T cells came from capture by template switching.

Combining a sample-barcoded 5' primer with a J-beta primer mix, a second PCR ran for 7 to 11 cycles. TCRdb reanalysed the 5' RACE reads using MiXCR and keeps one entry per CDR3 protein. The table records about 1.1 million distinct CDR3 sequences, roughly two fifths of them present only once. The rearrangement links TRBV10-3 to TRBJ1-4; D gene uncertain. The sequence was obtained from a man younger than 30 in good health. Material for sequencing was blood. CDR3 amino acids: CAISEGLGATNEKLFF. CDR3 coding DNA: TGTGCCATCAGTGAGGGTCTTGGGGCAACTAATGAAAAACTGTTTTTT.